The 22 T cell receptor beta chains below were found in one sample sequenced in a study of OX40 agonist ivuxolimab in advanced cancers. Data came from immunoSEQ multiplex PCR; TCRdb stores just in-frame clones and leaves some out. The data contain approximately 44,000 clones, approximately 80% of them singletons. The source material was CD4+ or CD8+ T cells sorted from blood, sampled in a trial of the OX40 agonist ivuxolimab. The source of these receptors is an adult with an advanced solid tumor such as melanoma, head and neck, liver or kidney cancer.

This chain uses TRBV25-1 with TRBJ2-1; D not certain. This CDR3 region has 14 residues. Germline V gene lookup returns CDR1 MGHDK and CDR2 SYGVNS. V was trimmed by 3 bases and J by 4 bases, leaving 10 bases between them. CDR3: CASSESGAYNEQFF. In DNA form, the CDR3 reads TGTGCCAGCAGTGAGTCGGGCGCTTACAATGAGCAGTTCTTC.

The chain combines TRBV6-5 with TRBJ1-1; no definite D call. The CDR3 runs 12 residues. V dropped 8 bases and J dropped 9 bases, with 16 bases sitting between them. Germline V gene data show CDR1 as MNHEY and CDR2 as SVGAGI. CDR3 bases: TGTGCCAGCCAGTGGGAGGGCGCGAAAGCTTTCTTT. It specifies CASQWEGAKAFF.

The chain uses TRBV5-6 and TRBJ2-7; D may be TRBD2 (6 bases). The V and J ends lost 4 bases and 5 bases respectively, with 13 bases between them. The CDR3 is made up of 13 amino acids. Per the germline V gene, CDR1 is SGHDT and CDR2 is YYEEEE. CDR3 in amino acids: CASSRGGADEQYF. The CDR3 DNA reads as TGTGCCAGCAGCCGTGGAGGGGCGGACGAGCAGTACTTC.

The rearrangement links TRBV29-1 to TRBJ2-1; TRBD1 might be the D (5 bases). In germline, CDR1 is SQVTM, CDR2 ANQGSEA. V lost 7 bases and J lost 7, with 14 bases in between. This CDR3 is 12 amino acids long. The CDR3 DNA sequence: TGCAGCGCTGACCCGACAGCAAATGAGCAGTTCTTC. Translating gives CSADPTANEQFF.

This clone has only a few counts. J is TRBJ2-3 and V is TRBV18, with unresolved D. The CDR3 length is 12 residues. V was trimmed by 2 bases and J by 5 bases, leaving 5 bases between them. CDR1 and CDR2 from the germline V gene are KGHSH and LQKENI. CDR3 in DNA: TGTGCCAGCTCACCATATGGAGATACGCAGTATTTT. Translation: CASSPYGDTQYF.

This sequence joins TRBV29-1 and TRBJ1-1; 7 bases align to TRBD1. CDR1 SQVTM and CDR2 ANQGSEA come from the germline V gene. This CDR3 contains 11 residues. CDR3 bases: TGCGGGGGACAGTTGAACACTGAAGCTTTCTTT. As protein: CGGQLNTEAFF.

The chain is built from TRBV5-6 and TRBJ2-7; 8 nucleotides align to TRBD1. The V gene end was trimmed by 1 base and the J gene end by 2 bases; junction bases not matched to a gene: 8. The germline gives CDR1 SGHDT, CDR2 YYEEEE. CDR3 length equals 16 residues. The CDR3 loop is CASSLSTGTGAYEQYF. The CDR3 DNA is TGTGCCAGCAGCTTGTCTACCGGGACAGGAGCCTACGAGCAGTACTTC. The full variable domain, with the rest looked up from reference TRBV5-6 and TRBJ2-7, is DAGVTQSPTHLIKTRGQQVTLRCSPKSGHDTVSWYQQALGQGPQFIFQYYEEEERQRGNFPDRFSGHQFPNYSSELNVNALLLGDSALYLCASSLSTGTGAYEQYFGPGTRLTVT.

The CDR3 loop is CAISDSRGHGYTF. The CDR3 coding sequence is TGTGCCATCAGTGACTCAAGGGGGCATGGCTACACCTTC. The chain recombines TRBV10-3 with TRBJ1-2, with 7 nucleotides matching TRBD1. V lost 3 bases, J lost 6 bases, and 4 bases stayed unmatched. The germline V gene encodes CDR1 ENHRY and CDR2 SYGVKD. The CDR3 length is 13 residues.

The chain couples TRBV7-6 to TRBJ2-7; possible D gene TRBD1, 7 bases. Between the trimmed V and J ends, which lost 1 base and 4 bases, there was a span of 11 bases. The CDR3 totals 14 residues. Looked up from germline, CDR1 is SGHVS and CDR2 is FNYEAQ. Written as DNA, the CDR3 is TGTGCCAGCAGCTTAGAGGGGGCGGGATACGAGCAGTACTTC. Its translation is CASSLEGAGYEQYF. The entire variable domain, with the rest obtained from reference TRBV7-6 and TRBJ2-7, is as follows: GAGVSQSPRYKVTKRGQDVALRCDPISGHVSLYWYRQALGQGPEFLTYFNYEAQQDKSGLPNDRFSAERPEGSISTLTIQRTEQRDSAMYRCASSLEGAGYEQYFGPGTRLTVT.

The chain employs TRBV19 and TRBJ1-2; D unclear. The CDR3 consists of 13 residues. V lost 0 bases and J 2 bases, leaving 4 bases between the germline ends. Germline lookup yields CDR1 LNHDA and CDR2 SQIVND (reference sequence). CDR3 region: CASSIETNYGYTF. Here the CDR3 DNA reads TGTGCCAGTAGTATAGAAACCAACTATGGCTACACCTTC.

About this clone: Other DNA sequences in this sample translate to the same CDR3. This chain connects TRBV7-2 to TRBJ2-1; D unresolved. CDR1 and CDR2 from the germline V gene are SGHTA and FQGNSA. CDR3 length: 11 amino acids. Trimming removed 0 bases at V and 7 bases at J, with 1 base between. The CDR3 spells CASSLANEQFF. CDR3 sequence (DNA): TGTGCCAGCAGCTTAGCGAATGAGCAGTTCTTC.

CDR3 nucleotide sequence: TGTGCCAGCGGTTCGGACGGAAATGTGGACTACGAGCAGTACTTC. Its protein is CASGSDGNVDYEQYF. This chain connects TRBV5-4 to TRBJ2-7; D is uncertain. Between the trimmed V and J ends, which lost 7 bases and 3 bases, there was a span of 20 bases. This CDR3 has 15 amino acids. Germline lookup yields CDR1 SGHNT and CDR2 YYREEE (reference sequence).

The chain has TRBV5-1 and TRBJ1-1; D may be TRBD1 (6 bases). The V end lost 2 bases, the J end lost 6 bases, and 23 bases lay between the germline ends. CDR3 length: 17 residues. Germline values: CDR1 SGHRS, CDR2 YFSETQ. The CDR3 sequence is CASSFRGGGPYRAEAFF. For the CDR3, the DNA is TGCGCCAGCAGCTTCCGGGGGGGTGGCCCATACAGGGCTGAAGCTTTCTTT. Based on the CDR3 plus reference TRBV5-1 and TRBJ1-1, the full variable domain is KAGVTQTPRYLIKTRGQQVTLSCSPISGHRSVSWYQQTPGQGLQFLFEYFSETQRNKGNFPGRFSGRQFSNSRSEMNVSTLELGDSALYLCASSFRGGGPYRAEAFFGQGTRLTVV.

The V gene is TRBV7-9, the J gene TRBJ2-3, with 8 bases lining up with TRBD2. CDR1 and CDR2 (germline): SEHNR, FQNEAQ (reference sequence). Unmatched junction bases numbered 9, after V lost 5 bases and J lost 5 bases. The CDR3 has 15 residues. The DNA of the CDR3 is TGTGCCAGCAGCGTTGGGCGGGGGGTGGAAGATACGCAGTATTTT. It translates to CASSVGRGVEDTQYF. The full variable domain, with the rest looked up from reference TRBV7-9 and TRBJ2-3, is DTGVSQNPRHKITKRGQNVTFRCDPISEHNRLYWYRQTLGQGPEFLTYFQNEAQLEKSRLLSDRFSAERPKGSFSTLEIQRTEQGDSAMYLCASSVGRGVEDTQYFGPGTRLTVL.

This clone appeared a few times. Other nucleotide sequences from this sample produce the same CDR3. V gene TRBV13 combines with J gene TRBJ2-2; 9 nucleotides agree with TRBD2. The V and J ends lost 5 bases and 5 bases, in that order; junction bases with no gene match: 9. Per germline, CDR1 PRHDT and CDR2 FYEKMQ (reference sequence). The CDR3 extends over 16 amino acids. CDR3 DNA: TGTGCCAGCAGCGTTGCGGGGGGGCCGGGGACCGGGGAGCTGTTTTTT. Residues: CASSVAGGPGTGELFF.

The V gene is TRBV5-4, the J gene TRBJ1-2; 7 bases map to TRBD1. After removal of 2 bases from V and 4 bases from J, the junction contained 14 bases not matched to a gene. CDR3 length equals 17 residues. Germline values: CDR1 SGHNT, CDR2 YYREEE (reference sequence). Here the CDR3 reads CASSFLGLRQGGYGYTF. CDR3 sequence (DNA): TGTGCCAGCAGCTTCCTGGGCCTTAGACAGGGCGGCTATGGCTACACCTTC.

The gene calls are TRBV15 and TRBJ2-5, with 7 nucleotides matching TRBD2. Trimming cost V 3 bases and J 0 bases; bases outside gene matches: 10. CDR3 length: 17 amino acids. Per germline, CDR1 LNHNV and CDR2 YYDKDF (reference sequence). As DNA, the CDR3 is TGTGCCACCAGCAGTTTAAGGGCAGCGGGGTACCAAGAGACCCAGTACTTC. It codes for CATSSLRAAGYQETQYF.

V usage is TRBV5-1 and J usage is TRBJ2-1; 9 positions agree with TRBD1. V was clipped by 3 bases and J by 6 bases; unmatched bases: 4. This CDR3 region has 14 residues. Germline CDR1 is SGHRS and CDR2 is YFSETQ. The CDR3 is CASSSGQGSNEQFF. CDR3 coding DNA: TGCGCCAGCAGCTCGGGACAGGGAAGCAATGAGCAGTTCTTC.

J is TRBJ2-3 and V is TRBV5-1; no firm D call. Trimming took 0 bases from V and 7 from J, leaving 9 bases between them. Germline CDR1 reads SGHRS; CDR2 reads YFSETQ. This CDR3 has 13 residues. The CDR3 loop is CASSLGGSNTQYF. In DNA, the CDR3 is TGCGCCAGCAGCTTGGGAGGCTCAAATACGCAGTATTTT.

The J gene is TRBJ1-2, the V gene TRBV4-3; 8 bases line up with TRBD1. After removal of 3 bases from V and 2 bases from J, the junction contained 5 bases not matched to a gene. The V gene's germline CDR1 is LGHNA and CDR2 YSLEER. The length of the CDR3 is 15 residues. CDR3 nucleotide sequence: TGCGCCAGCAGCCAGACAGGGGAGATGAACTATGGCTACACCTTC. It is translated as CASSQTGEMNYGYTF.

The chain employs TRBV4-3 and TRBJ2-1; D gene unclear. The CDR3 length is 16 residues. Between the trimmed V and J ends, which lost 0 bases and 0 bases, there was a span of 9 bases. Germline V lookup: CDR1 LGHNA, CDR2 YSLEER. CDR3 nucleotide sequence: TGCGCCAGCAGCCAAGATCATCACAACTCCTACAATGAGCAGTTCTTC. The encoded protein is CASSQDHHNSYNEQFF.

This chain joins TRBV30 and TRBJ1-4; TRBD1 might be the D (5 bases). V lost 8 bases to trimming and J lost 7 bases, with 11 bases between them. The germline V gene has CDR1 GTSNPN and CDR2 SVGIG (reference sequence). CDR3 length: 11 amino acids. The CDR3 reads CAGTRGEKLFF. CDR3 in DNA: TGTGCCGGAACGAGGGGTGAAAAACTGTTTTTT.